Listed below are T cell receptor beta chains from one sample, sequenced in a study of T cells in Graves' hyperthyroidism and ophthalmopathy. TCRdb re-called the multiplex PCR reads with MiXCR, one entry per CDR3 protein. The repertoire has around 560,000 distinct CDR3 sequences, roughly 17% of them found once; the top ten carry 18%. The material sequenced was blood. These receptors all stem from a woman younger than 30 with Graves' hyperthyroidism. CDR3s include the opening cysteine and the closing phenylalanine or tryptophan. Each record gives: V gene, clone size, D gene, J gene, CDR3 DNA, CDR3 protein. The D gene is left open where the match is weak. Not every row has a clone size; where given, it reads once, few, many or a size class.

TRBV10-3,many,.,TRBJ2-1,TGTGCCATCAAGGGCCCGGGATCGAAGTCGTTGAATGAGCAGTTCTTC,CAIKGPGSKSLNEQFF
TRBV2,many,.,TRBJ2-3,TGTGCCAGCAGTGATTTGGAGCGGGTTTCTAGCAGCACAGATACGCAGTATTTT,CASSDLERVSSSTDTQYF
TRBV20-1,.,.,TRBJ2-2,TGCAGTGCTAGAGTCAGGGGGAACACCGGGGAGCTGTTTTTT,CSARVRGNTGELFF
TRBV7-9,few,.,TRBJ2-5,TGTGCCAGCAGCTTATGGGCCCCCTTTGAGACCCAGTACTTC,CASSLWAPFETQYF
TRBV20-1,many,TRBD1,TRBJ2-5,TGCAGTGCTAGACAGGGGGCTTACCAAGAGACCCAGTACTTC,CSARQGAYQETQYF
TRBV7-8,few,TRBD1,TRBJ2-2,TGTGCCAGCCGACGATCACCGGGACAGGGGAACGGGGAGCTGTTTTTT,CASRRSPGQGNGELFF
TRBV3-1,few,.,TRBJ2-2,TGTGCCAGCAGCCAAGCGGGTGGGAGACCGGTTGGCGGGGAGCTGTTTTTT,CASSQAGGRPVGGELFF
TRBV18,.,.,TRBJ1-3,TGTGCCAGCTCACCACCAGGGGCCTACTCTGGAAACACCATATATTTT,CASSPPGAYSGNTIYF
TRBV6-1,.,.,TRBJ2-6,TGTGCCAGCAAAGGGACGAGTATAGCTGGGGCCAACGTCCTGACTTTC,CASKGTSIAGANVLTF
TRBV6-2/TRBV6-3,few,.,TRBJ1-5,TGTGCCAGCAGTTACTTAACAGGGTCACAACAGCCCCAGCATTTT,CASSYLTGSQQPQHF
TRBV6-2/TRBV6-3,.,.,TRBJ1-4,TGTGCCAGCAGTTACGGCGGGGACGGTGAAAAACTGTTTTTT,CASSYGGDGEKLFF
TRBV2,many,.,TRBJ1-2,TGTGCCAGCAGTGATATGGCAGAAGCTAACTATGGCTACACCTTC,CASSDMAEANYGYTF
TRBV13,many,.,TRBJ1-2,TGTGCCAGCAGCGCGGGACCGAACTATGGCTACACCTTC,CASSAGPNYGYTF
TRBV30,many,.,TRBJ1-1,TGTGCCTGGATTTGGGCAGGCGAAGCTTTCTTT,CAWIWAGEAFF
TRBV29-1,.,.,TRBJ2-1,TGCAGCGTGAGGCGGACTCAAAACAATGAGCAGTTCTTC,CSVRRTQNNEQFF
TRBV10-3,.,.,TRBJ1-2,TGTGCCATCAGTGAACGGAACTATGGCTACACCTTC,CAISERNYGYTF
TRBV20-1,many,.,TRBJ2-5,TGCAGTGCTACACGAGGGTTCCAAGAGACCCAGTACTTC,CSATRGFQETQYF
TRBV7-2,many,.,TRBJ2-3,TGTGCCAGCAAGAAAGGGCCGACAGATACGCAGTATTTT,CASKKGPTDTQYF
TRBV27,few,TRBD1,TRBJ2-1,TGTGCCAGCAGGACCGGGACAGGGTCCTACAATGAGCAGTTCTTC,CASRTGTGSYNEQFF
TRBV5-1,many,.,TRBJ1-1,TGCGCCAGCAGCTTGGTCAGGGGTTTGAACACTGAAGCTTTCTTT,CASSLVRGLNTEAFF
TRBV28,many,TRBD1,TRBJ2-7,TGTGCCAGCAGGGCCGGGACAGGGGTCTACGAGCAGTACTTC,CASRAGTGVYEQYF
TRBV6-4,few,.,TRBJ2-2,TGTGCCAGCAGTGACTCACAGGCCGGGGAGCTGTTTTTT,CASSDSQAGELFF
TRBV20-1,many,TRBD1,TRBJ1-5,TGCAGTGCTAGGGGTGACAGGGCTGTTCGCAATCAGCCCCAGCATTTT,CSARGDRAVRNQPQHF
TRBV7-2,many,.,TRBJ2-7,TGTGCCAGCAGCTTAAGTACAGATTACGAGCAGTACTTC,CASSLSTDYEQYF
TRBV28,many,TRBD2,TRBJ2-1,TGTGCCAGCAGGAAACTAGACCTCAGGGTAGCGGGAGGAGTGAATGAGCAGTTCTTC,CASRKLDLRVAGGVNEQFF
TRBV28,few,.,TRBJ2-7,TGTGCCAGCAGTGGCTGGGACCGAGGAACCTACGAGCAGTACTTC,CASSGWDRGTYEQYF
TRBV20-1,few,TRBD2,TRBJ2-7,TGCAGTGCTACAAAAAGACTAGCGGACCTTTACGAGCAGTACTTC,CSATKRLADLYEQYF
TRBV2,many,.,TRBJ2-5,TGTGCCAGCAAAGAGGGTCGAGAGACCCAGTACTTC,CASKEGRETQYF
TRBV7-6,few,TRBD2,TRBJ2-7,TGTGCCAGCAGCTCCGGACTAGCTAACCACGAGCAGTACTTC,CASSSGLANHEQYF
TRBV2,.,TRBD2,TRBJ2-5,TGTGCCAGCAGTGAGGGACTAGCGGGAGGGCTGGAGACCCAGTACTTC,CASSEGLAGGLETQYF
TRBV28,.,TRBD1,TRBJ1-5,TGTGCCAGCAGTCACTACGGGACAGTTAGCAATCAGCCCCAGCATTTT,CASSHYGTVSNQPQHF
TRBV13,.,TRBD1,TRBJ2-7,TGTGCCAGCAGCTCACGTCTGGGGACAGGGGGGTTTTCCTACGAGCAGTACTTC,CASSSRLGTGGFSYEQYF
TRBV20-1,many,.,TRBJ2-7,TGCAGTGCTAGTTGGCTAGCAGAAACCTACGAGCAGTACTTC,CSASWLAETYEQYF
TRBV4-3,few,.,TRBJ2-7,TGCGCCAGCAGCCAAGGAAGGGGGGCCGACGAGCAGTACTTC,CASSQGRGADEQYF
TRBV20-1,many,.,TRBJ2-7,TGCAGTGCTAGAGGGGGCCTAGACTACGAGCAGTACTTC,CSARGGLDYEQYF
TRBV18,.,.,TRBJ1-4,TGTGCCAGCTCACCAGGGGTCGGAGCAACTAATGAAAAACTGTTTTTT,CASSPGVGATNEKLFF
TRBV28,many,.,TRBJ2-1,TGTGCCAGCAGTCGTGATAGCGGATCCTACAATGAGCAGTTCTTC,CASSRDSGSYNEQFF
TRBV6-1,.,.,TRBJ1-1,TGTGCCAGCAGTAAGTGGACAGCCGAGGCGATGAACACTGAAGCTTTCTTT,CASSKWTAEAMNTEAFF
TRBV12-3/TRBV12-4,.,.,TRBJ2-5,TGTGCCAGCACCAAAGGGTCGGGACTTGGGGGAGAGACCCAGTACTTC,CASTKGSGLGGETQYF
TRBV19,.,.,TRBJ2-3,TGTGCCAGTAGTATAGGGGGAGGGGGATGGGGCACAGATACGCAGTATTTT,CASSIGGGGWGTDTQYF
TRBV6-1,many,TRBD2,TRBJ2-5,TGTGCCAGCGGGAGTAGCGGGGATCCCCTGGAGACCCAGTACTTC,CASGSSGDPLETQYF
TRBV7-2,.,TRBD2,TRBJ2-7,TGTGCCAGCAGCCCAGAAGGACTAGCGGGGCTGCAGTACTTC,CASSPEGLAGLQYF
TRBV20-1,once,TRBD2,TRBJ2-7,TGCAGTGCTCCTATAGCGGGAAACTACGAGCAGTACTTC,CSAPIAGNYEQYF
TRBV24-1,many,TRBD2,TRBJ2-7,TGTGCCACCAGTGATCGGACTAGCGGTTCGTACGAGCAGTACTTC,CATSDRTSGSYEQYF
TRBV7-2,few,TRBD1,TRBJ1-4,TGTGCCAGCAGCACCGGGACAGGGGGTGAAAAACTGTTTTTT,CASSTGTGGEKLFF